This TCR beta chain originates from a study of Graves' ophthalmopathy and Graves' hyperthyroidism. From RNA, the CDR3 regions of TCR beta chains were amplified and sequenced. A first-round RT-PCR used HTBI primers, followed by a second-round multiplex PCR. One entry per CDR3 protein results from TCRdb running MiXCR on the multiplex PCR reads. The table lists roughly 350,000 distinct CDR3 sequences, about 18% of them singletons. This clonotype was detected many times. Its specificity is unknown. The study's findings and limits: Most expanded clonotypes from thyroid (those above 0.001 frequency) were also found in blood.

Thyroid ultrasound, orbital computed tomography, TRAb, serum thyroxine and clinical symptoms formed the basis of diagnosis. The CDR3 is 15 residues long. The V gene end was trimmed by 6 bases and the J gene end by 3 bases; junction bases not matched to a gene: 10. Germline V gene data show CDR1 as MNHEY and CDR2 as SMNVEV (reference sequence). The rearrangement links TRBV27 to TRBJ2-7, with 8 positions matching TRBD1. This clonotype was obtained from an adult woman with stable Graves' hyperthyroidism. Sequenced material: peripheral blood. CDR3 bases: TGTGCCAGCAGCCTTTATGGACAGGGAATCTACGAGCAGTACTTC. Its protein is CASSLYGQGIYEQYF.